These 23 T cell receptor beta chains originate from one sample sequenced in a study of T-cell reconstitution after alpha-beta-depleted transplantation in children (dated by TCRdb to between 2015 and 2016). Per the publication, the treatment or condition label means: allogeneic hematopoietic cell transplantation with graft depleted of TCRalphabeta T cells and CD19 B cells. The library was built by means of PCR. Sequencing instrument: Illumina HiSeq 2500. Molecular barcoding was employed in the preparation of TCR libraries, with unique molecular identifiers being used to normalize TCRbeta repertoire quantification. TCRdb cleaned the public reads at Q25 with fastp, built clones with MiXCR and kept in-frame beta chains. One record per CDR3 amino acid sequence lists the most common genes and DNA. The sample profile shows fewer than 700,000 distinct CDR3 sequences; 13% of them were found once. The ten most abundant clones make up 2% to 2.5% of the sample.

Here the sequenced sample was PBMCs, mostly from graft donor cells, taken 360 days after TCRalphabeta/CD19-depleted stem cell transplant. The source is a male patient younger than 18 who had a stem cell transplant for acute myeloid leukemia, so the T cells may come from the graft donor.

The chain links TRBV30 to TRBJ2-5; 7 bases are a match to TRBD1. Looked up from germline, CDR1 is GTSNPN and CDR2 is SVGIG (reference sequence). Germline trimming cut 0 bases from V and 4 bases from J; bases unmatched to any gene: 11. This CDR3 has 16 residues. CDR3 DNA: TGTGCCTGGAGTGTACTGGCCAGGGGGTCGGGAGAGACCCAGTACTTC. Its protein product is CAWSVLARGSGETQYF.

The table lists this clonotype with many counts. J is TRBJ1-1 and V is TRBV28; tentatively, D is TRBD1 (5 bases). The germline V gene has CDR1 MDHEN and CDR2 SYDVKM. The ends were cut back, 7 bases at V and 1 base at J, with 16 bases in the middle. The length of the CDR3 is 15 residues. The CDR3 bases are TGTGCCAGCACGAAATCGGGCAGGGCGAACACTGAAGCTTTCTTT. Encoded protein: CASTKSGRANTEAFF.

The chain joins TRBV29-1 to TRBJ2-1; D unclear. Germline V CDR1 and CDR2: SQVTM, ANQGSEA. The V end was cut by 3 bases, the J end by 4 bases, with 13 bases between. The CDR3 spans 14 residues. DNA of the CDR3: TGCAGCGTTGATTCGGCTATCAGATACAATGAGCAGTTCTTC. This sequence encodes CSVDSAIRYNEQFF.

This clonotype was recorded at least ten times. This chain joins TRBV24-1 and TRBJ1-1, with 7 bases aligning to TRBD1. V lost 2 bases to trimming and J lost 5 bases; unmatched junction nucleotides: 4. The germline V gene has CDR1 KGHDR and CDR2 SFDVKD. This CDR3 has 14 amino acids. CDR3 coding DNA: TGTGCCACCAGTGATTCGAGGACAGGAACTGAAGCTTTCTTT. It yields the protein CATSDSRTGTEAFF.

V is TRBV7-3 and J is TRBJ2-7; D uncertain. With 2 bases removed from V and 2 bases from J, the gap between germline ends came to 16 bases. CDR3 length: 16 residues. Germline-derived CDR1 and CDR2 are SGHTA and FQGTGA. CDR3 nucleotide sequence: TGTGCCAGCAGCTTACGTGGCGGCCTCCAGACCTACGAGCAGTACTTC. This codes for CASSLRGGLQTYEQYF. Drawing the rest from reference TRBV7-3 and TRBJ2-7, the complete variable domain is GAGVSQTPSNKVTEKGKYVELRCDPISGHTALYWYRQSLGQGPEFLIYFQGTGAADDSGLPNDRFFAVRPEGSVSTLKIQRTERGDSAVYLCASSLRGGLQTYEQYFGPGTRLTVT.

This clonotype turned up a few times. The gene calls are TRBV6-2 or TRBV6-3 and TRBJ1-1, with unresolved D. This CDR3 comprises 13 residues. In germline, CDR1 is MNHEY, CDR2 SVGEGT. With 2 bases removed from V and 5 bases from J, the gap between germline ends came to 9 bases. CDR3 in DNA: TGTGCCAGCAGTTACCTTATGAGGACTGAAGCTTTCTTT. It translates to CASSYLMRTEAFF.

This chain links TRBV7-2 with TRBJ2-7; D ambiguous. CDR1 is SGHTA and CDR2 is FQGNSA in the germline V gene. The CDR3 runs to 14 residues. V was trimmed by 7 bases and J by 0 bases, leaving 13 bases between them. For the CDR3, the DNA is TGTGCCAGCAACAAGATAGGCCTCTCCTACGAGCAGTACTTC. Translated: CASNKIGLSYEQYF.

This clonotype was detected many times. V usage is TRBV14 and J usage is TRBJ1-3; 7 bases agree with TRBD1. Germline V gene data show CDR1 as SGHDN and CDR2 as FVKESK. The CDR3 is made up of 17 amino acids. J lost 3 bases, V lost 4 bases, and 12 bases had no gene match. The CDR3 sequence: CASSPLPRGHYGNTIYF. The CDR3 DNA follows: TGTGCCAGCAGCCCCCTACCGAGGGGGCATTATGGAAACACCATATATTTT.

The table lists this clonotype with a few counts. The V and J genes are TRBV20-1 and TRBJ2-7; D remains ambiguous. Germline CDR1 reads DFQATT; CDR2 reads SNEGSKA (reference sequence). This CDR3 is built from 12 residues. V lost 6 bases, J lost 2 bases, and 11 bases lay in between. CDR3 sequence: CSAQPGPYEQYF. The CDR3 DNA is TGCAGTGCCCAGCCGGGTCCCTACGAGCAGTACTTC.

The chain has TRBV12-3 or TRBV12-4 and TRBJ2-2; D may be TRBD1 (6 bases). The CDR3 runs to 15 residues. With 4 bases removed from V and 4 bases from J, the gap between germline ends came to 13 bases. The CDR3 spells CASSYLGAPTGELFF. CDR3 nucleotides: TGTGCCAGCAGTTATCTGGGGGCGCCCACCGGGGAGCTGTTTTTT.

This clonotype was observed many times. V gene TRBV5-1 combines with J gene TRBJ2-7; D is unclear. Per germline, CDR1 SGHRS and CDR2 YFSETQ. The CDR3 contains 14 residues. Trimming cost V 1 base and J 3 bases, with 11 bases left between them. The CDR3 DNA reads as TGCGCCAGCAGCTTGAGCTCCCCCCACTACGAGCAGTACTTC. Residues: CASSLSSPHYEQYF.

This clonotype was seen repeatedly, ten times or more. The rearrangement uses TRBV6-5 and TRBJ2-1; TRBD1 matches at 7 bases. V dropped 0 bases and J dropped 13; count of bases not matched to a gene: 18. The CDR3 consists of 17 residues. Germline CDR1 is MNHEY and CDR2 is SVGAGI. The CDR3 loop reads CASSYSGQDLITSEQFF. DNA for the CDR3: TGTGCCAGCAGTTACTCCGGACAGGACCTTATTACATCAGAACAGTTCTTC.

The CDR3 protein is CASSLQRSPAAIRDTQYF. In nucleotides, the CDR3 is TGCGCCAGCAGCCTTCAAAGATCCCCGGCAGCAATCAGGGATACGCAGTATTTT. The chain has TRBV4-3 and TRBJ2-3; unclear D gene. V lost 4 bases and J lost 6, with 26 bases in between. The CDR3 extends over 18 amino acids. In germline, CDR1 is LGHNA, CDR2 YSLEER.

The V gene is TRBV9, the J gene TRBJ2-6; TRBD1 or TRBD2 may be the D gene (5 bases each). CDR3 length: 15 residues. Germline V gene data show CDR1 as SGDLS and CDR2 as YYNGEE. V was shortened by 3 bases and J by 1 base, with 8 bases between the two germline ends. CDR3: CASSERGSGANVLTF. The CDR3 nucleotides read TGTGCCAGCAGCGAGAGGGGATCTGGGGCCAACGTCCTGACTTTC.

The V call is TRBV29-1, the J call TRBJ2-3, with a possible D match to TRBD1 (6 bases). Looked up from germline, CDR1 is SQVTM and CDR2 is ANQGSEA. The CDR3 length is 15 residues. V lost 2 bases, J lost 0 bases, and 12 bases lay in between. The CDR3 sequence: CSVEQVQGSTDTQYF. The CDR3, as DNA: TGCAGCGTTGAACAGGTCCAGGGGAGCACAGATACGCAGTATTTT.

This clonotype was seen a few times. The gene calls are TRBV28 and TRBJ2-1; TRBD2 might be the D (6 bases). This CDR3 contains 16 residues. Germline V gene lookup returns CDR1 MDHEN and CDR2 SYDVKM. V lost 2 bases, J lost 0 bases, and 11 bases lay in between. The CDR3 DNA reads as TGTGCCAGCAGTTTACTCGGCGGGGCCTCCTACAATGAGCAGTTCTTC. It yields the protein CASSLLGGASYNEQFF. Supplemented by reference TRBV28 and TRBJ2-1, the full variable domain reads DVKVTQSSRYLVKRTGEKVFLECVQDMDHENMFWYRQDPGLGLRLIYFSYDVKMKEKGDIPEGYSVSREKKERFSLILESASTNQTSMYLCASSLLGGASYNEQFFGPGTRLTVL.

The chain employs TRBV9 and TRBJ2-7; possibly TRBD1 for D (5 bases). The CDR3 is made up of 17 amino acids. Germline V gene data show CDR1 as SGDLS and CDR2 as YYNGEE. Trimming removed 4 bases from V and 1 base from J, with 21 bases in between. The CDR3 DNA reads TGTGCCAGCAGCTACGGACCACAGGCTCTTAGGTCCTACGAGCAGTACTTC. It codes for CASSYGPQALRSYEQYF.

This CDR3 reads CATSALGASGRNEQFF. CDR3 coding DNA: TGTGCCACCAGTGCCCTGGGGGCTAGCGGGAGGAATGAGCAGTTCTTC. The chain employs TRBV24-1 and TRBJ2-1, with 11 nucleotides matching TRBD2. The CDR3 extends over 16 amino acids. V lost 5 bases and J lost 7; bases outside the gene matches: 9. Germline V gene lookup returns CDR1 KGHDR and CDR2 SFDVKD.

This clonotype was seen more than once but under ten times. CDR3 sequence: CASSLALGQVPNEQYF. DNA for the CDR3: TGTGCCAGCAGCTTAGCGCTGGGACAGGTGCCGAACGAGCAGTACTTC. The chain joins TRBV7-6 to TRBJ2-7; 8 nucleotides match TRBD1. V dropped 0 bases and J dropped 5; count of bases not matched to a gene: 9. The CDR3 contains 16 residues. Germline V lookup: CDR1 SGHVS, CDR2 FNYEAQ.

This clonotype came up many times. The rearrangement joins TRBV5-1 to TRBJ2-5; tentatively, D is TRBD1 (9 bases). This CDR3 region has 20 residues. CDR1 is SGHRS and CDR2 is YFSETQ in the germline V gene. V lost 5 bases and J 2 bases, leaving 31 bases between the germline ends. Here the CDR3 reads CASRSGTGISSGFHQETQYF. As DNA, the CDR3 is TGCGCCAGCAGGTCCGGGACAGGGATCTCTAGCGGGTTCCATCAAGAGACCCAGTACTTC. Variable domain in full (rest from reference TRBV5-1 and TRBJ2-5): KAGVTQTPRYLIKTRGQQVTLSCSPISGHRSVSWYQQTPGQGLQFLFEYFSETQRNKGNFPGRFSGRQFSNSRSEMNVSTLELGDSALYLCASRSGTGISSGFHQETQYFGPGTRLLVL.

CDR3 DNA: TGCAGCGTTGGGGGGGACAGGGCAAATTCACCCCTCCACTTT. It codes for CSVGGDRANSPLHF. This chain links TRBV29-1 with TRBJ1-6, with 9 bases lining up with TRBD1. Trimming at V came to 4 bases and at J to 7 bases, leaving 5 bases not matched to a gene. Looked up from germline, CDR1 is SQVTM and CDR2 is ANQGSEA. The CDR3 totals 14 residues.

This clonotype has a handful of counts. The chain couples TRBV6-5 to TRBJ1-1, with D unclear. Germline V gene lookup returns CDR1 MNHEY and CDR2 SVGAGI. The V and J ends lost 8 bases and 3 bases respectively, with 16 bases between them. The length of the CDR3 is 14 residues. The CDR3 loop is CASGWIARDTEAFF. CDR3 DNA sequence: TGTGCCAGCGGTTGGATAGCGAGGGACACTGAAGCTTTCTTT.

The rearrangement links TRBV7-3 to TRBJ2-1; 7 bases map to TRBD2. The CDR3 contains 17 residues. Losses at the gene ends were 1 base for V and 8 bases for J; bases not matched to a gene: 14. CDR1 and CDR2 from the germline V gene are SGHTA and FQGTGA. The CDR3 loop reads CASSLSGGGEALHEQFF. The CDR3 DNA reads TGTGCCAGCAGCTTAAGTGGGGGGGGTGAGGCCCTCCATGAGCAGTTCTTC.